Below are 3 T cell receptor beta chains sequenced from a single sample in a study of blood T cell repertoires in COVID-19. The method was immunoSEQ multiplex PCR; TCRdb's version includes in-frame clones alone and lacks a portion of them. The table has around 150,000 clones, 70% to 90% seen once. Source material: PBMCs or T cells enriched from blood (not recorded which). Receptor source: a man between 35 and 55 years old who had recovered from COVID-19.

This clone was counted only a few times. J is TRBJ2-2 and V is TRBV7-3; weak D call: TRBD2 (5 bases). V dropped 5 bases and J dropped 6 bases, with 10 bases sitting between them. Looked up from germline, CDR1 is SGHTA and CDR2 is FQGTGA. The CDR3 sequence is 13 residues long. In nucleotides, the CDR3 is TGTGCCAGCAGCATAAGCGGAGCCGGGGAGCTGTTTTTT. Protein: CASSISGAGELFF.

The gene calls are TRBV3-1 (or the pseudogene TRBV3-2) and TRBJ2-1; 7 bases line up with TRBD1. After removal of 1 base from V and 9 bases from J, the junction contained 3 bases not matched to a gene. CDR1 and CDR2 from the germline V gene are LGHDT and YNNKEL (reference sequence). This CDR3 is 13 amino acids long. CDR3 nucleotide sequence: TGTGCCAGCAGCCAAGTTACAGGGGCTGAGCAGTTCTTC. It encodes CASSQVTGAEQFF.

The chain is built from TRBV3-1 (or the pseudogene TRBV3-2) and TRBJ1-1; a weak D match, TRBD1 (6 bases). The CDR3 sequence is 14 residues long. Trimming pared 0 bases from V and 9 bases from J, leaving 14 bases between. In germline, CDR1 is LGHDT, CDR2 YNNKEL (reference sequence). The CDR3 sequence is CASSQDPDSLKAFF. For the CDR3, the DNA is TGTGCCAGCAGCCAAGACCCGGACAGCCTGAAAGCTTTCTTT.